Shown below are 23 T cell receptor beta chains from a single sample sequenced in a study of cytomegalovirus exposure and HLA in healthy donors. PCR amplification relied on 60 Vbeta primers (plus 13 Jbeta primers). Generated by immunoSEQ multiplex PCR, the TCRdb table keeps only in-frame clones and is missing some. The sample carries around 110,000 clones, 65% to 85% recorded once. Specimen: PBMCs. Source of these receptors: a male donor in good health and CMV-seropositive.

The chain uses TRBV6-5 and TRBJ1-1; D remains ambiguous. The CDR3 runs 15 residues. Germline V gives CDR1 MNHEY, CDR2 SVGAGI. The V and J ends lost 7 bases and 1 base respectively, with 16 bases between them. CDR3 nucleotide sequence: TGTGCCAGCACCTCAACCCCCCGCAGGAACACTGAAGCTTTCTTT. Its protein product is CASTSTPRRNTEAFF.

This sequence joins TRBV6-4 and TRBJ2-1; possibly TRBD1 for D (6 bases). CDR1 is MRHNA, CDR2 SNTAGT, per germline. The CDR3 covers 16 residues. Trimming took 2 bases from V and 0 from J, leaving 11 bases between them. The CDR3 region is CASSDLTGSSYNEQFF. DNA for the CDR3: TGTGCCAGCAGTGACCTAACAGGGAGCTCCTACAATGAGCAGTTCTTC.

V is TRBV29-1 and J is TRBJ1-2, with D tentatively TRBD1 (5 bases). This CDR3 is 12 amino acids long. V shed 4 bases and J shed 4 bases, with 10 bases lying between them. Germline V gives CDR1 SQVTM, CDR2 ANQGSEA. The DNA of the CDR3 is TGCAGCGTTGCCCAGGGTGGCTATGGCTACACCTTC. As protein: CSVAQGGYGYTF.

The V call is TRBV5-1, the J call TRBJ2-3; a possible D gene is TRBD1 (5 bases). This CDR3 has 14 residues. Germline V CDR1 and CDR2: SGHRS, YFSETQ. V was clipped by 0 bases and J by 2 bases, with 7 bases between them. The CDR3, as DNA: TGCGCCAGCAGCTTGGGACAGTTCACAGATACGCAGTATTTT. Protein sequence: CASSLGQFTDTQYF.

The V gene is TRBV5-6, the J gene TRBJ2-1; a weak D match, TRBD1 (5 bases). Trimming left V 1 base short and J 9 bases short, with 11 bases between. CDR3 length: 13 residues. Per the germline V gene, CDR1 is SGHDT and CDR2 is YYEEEE. CDR3 DNA: TGTGCCAGCAGCTTGAGCCAGGGCTTTGAGCAGTTCTTC. This codes for CASSLSQGFEQFF.

V is TRBV7-9 and J is TRBJ2-3; 7 nucleotides align to TRBD1. CDR3 length equals 15 residues. Germline values: CDR1 SEHNR, CDR2 FQNEAQ (reference sequence). V shed 1 base, J shed 2 bases, and the junction held 3 bases outside the gene matches. The CDR3 loop reads CASSLEGQITDTQYF. The DNA for the CDR3 is TGTGCCAGCAGCTTAGAGGGACAGATCACAGATACGCAGTATTTT. The full variable domain, in which reference TRBV7-9 and TRBJ2-3 provide the parts outside the CDR3, is DTGVSQNPRHKITKRGQNVTFRCDPISEHNRLYWYRQTLGQGPEFLTYFQNEAQLEKSRLLSDRFSAERPKGSFSTLEIQRTEQGDSAMYLCASSLEGQITDTQYFGPGTRLTVL.

The chain couples TRBV13 to TRBJ2-1, with TRBD1 as a possible D gene (5 bases). This CDR3 region has 14 residues. Germline V gives CDR1 PRHDT, CDR2 FYEKMQ (reference sequence). V was trimmed by 2 bases and J by 6 bases, leaving 11 bases between them. The CDR3 here is CASSLWLGLNEQFF. CDR3 DNA sequence: TGTGCCAGCAGCTTATGGTTGGGGCTCAATGAGCAGTTCTTC.

This clone appeared once. The V call is TRBV4-3, the J call TRBJ2-5, with a tentative D call TRBD2 (5 bases). The J call is uncertain, as TRBJ2-7 better fits the DNA end. CDR3 length: 14 residues. Germline V lookup: CDR1 LGHNA, CDR2 YSLEER. This CDR3 reads CASSPGGQHYEQYF. The CDR3 DNA follows: TGCGCCAGCAGCCCCGGAGGCCAACACTACGAGCAGTACTTC.

The chain has TRBV29-1 and TRBJ2-2; 7 bases line up with TRBD2. The CDR3 has 15 amino acids. Germline lookup yields CDR1 SQVTM and CDR2 ANQGSEA. V trimming: 4 bases; J trimming: 5 bases; junction bases outside the gene matches: 10. CDR3 in amino acids: CSVGGRAGVTGELFF. The CDR3 DNA sequence: TGCAGCGTTGGAGGGCGGGCGGGAGTGACCGGGGAGCTGTTTTTT.

The rearrangement uses TRBV9 and TRBJ2-1, with 10 positions matching TRBD2. CDR1 is SGDLS and CDR2 is YYNGEE in the germline V gene. Trimming took 3 bases from V and 4 from J; bases not matched to a gene: 7. This CDR3 has 16 residues. This CDR3 reads CASSGSSGGSYNEQFF. CDR3 bases: TGTGCCAGCAGCGGATCTAGCGGGGGATCTTACAATGAGCAGTTCTTC.

V usage is TRBV10-3 and J usage is TRBJ2-7; TRBD1 might be the D (6 bases). Trimming left V 5 bases short and J 0 bases short, with 14 bases between. CDR1 and CDR2 from the germline V gene are ENHRY and SYGVKD. This CDR3 has 15 amino acids. The CDR3 spells CAISFRDTSSYEQYF. CDR3 nucleotides: TGTGCCATCAGTTTTCGGGACACCAGCTCCTACGAGCAGTACTTC.

The rearrangement joins TRBV14 to TRBJ2-7; 7 nucleotides agree with TRBD1. Trimming at V came to 4 bases and at J to 4 bases, leaving 7 bases not matched to a gene. Per germline, CDR1 SGHDN and CDR2 FVKESK. The CDR3 runs to 14 residues. The DNA for the CDR3 is TGTGCCAGCAGCCTCCCGGGACAGACATACGAGCAGTACTTC. Protein sequence: CASSLPGQTYEQYF.

The J gene is TRBJ2-7, the V gene TRBV7-9; 7 bases are shared with TRBD2. Germline V gives CDR1 SEHNR, CDR2 FQNEAQ (reference sequence). V was clipped by 5 bases and J by 2 bases; unmatched bases: 6. The CDR3 extends over 14 amino acids. The CDR3: CASSTAGVTYEQYF. For the CDR3, the DNA is TGTGCCAGCAGCACCGCGGGGGTCACCTACGAGCAGTACTTC.

This clone was found once. The chain joins TRBV7-2 to TRBJ2-7; unclear D gene. CDR1 and CDR2 from the germline V gene are SGHTA and FQGNSA. The CDR3 is made up of 11 amino acids. V gave up 2 bases and J gave up 3 bases, with 2 bases separating them. DNA for the CDR3: TGTGCCAGCAGCTTACTCTACGAGCAGTACTTC. Translation: CASSLLYEQYF.

The chain recombines TRBV5-6 with TRBJ1-3; no clear D gene. V dropped 3 bases and J dropped 4 bases, with 5 bases sitting between them. Per the germline V gene, CDR1 is SGHDT and CDR2 is YYEEEE. This CDR3 contains 12 residues. CDR3 nucleotide sequence: TGTGCCAGCAGCTCAGGCGGAAACACCATATATTTT. Translating gives CASSSGGNTIYF.

The V and J genes are TRBV18 and TRBJ1-5, with D possibly TRBD1 on 6 matching bases. The V end lost 3 bases, the J end lost 3 bases, and 12 bases lay between the germline ends. This CDR3 region has 15 residues. Looked up from germline, CDR1 is KGHSH and CDR2 is LQKENI. The CDR3 DNA reads TGTGCCAGCTCACCGGGCGGGGGCCCCAATCAGCCCCAGCATTTT. It translates to CASSPGGGPNQPQHF.

This chain connects TRBV14 to TRBJ1-1; unclear D gene. Germline V gene data show CDR1 as SGHDN and CDR2 as FVKESK. The CDR3 has 13 residues. Trimming pared 2 bases from V and 7 bases from J, leaving 11 bases between. CDR3 sequence (DNA): TGTGCCAGCAGCCAAATCGCTAGGAGTGAAGCTTTCTTT. Its protein product is CASSQIARSEAFF.

V gene TRBV30 combines with J gene TRBJ1-1, with D perhaps TRBD1 (5 bases). The CDR3 runs 13 residues. The germline CDR1 and CDR2 sequences are GTSNPN and SVGIG (reference sequence). Trimming removed 2 bases at V and 1 base at J, with 8 bases between. As DNA, the CDR3 is TGTGCCTGGAGTTTACAGGCGAACACTGAAGCTTTCTTT. It encodes CAWSLQANTEAFF.

This clone was seen more than once but under ten times. This rearrangement joins TRBV18 to TRBJ2-1; TRBD1 matches 8 bases. Germline V gene sequence: CDR1 KGHSH, CDR2 LQKENI. This CDR3 contains 17 residues. The V segment lost 2 bases and the J segment 3 bases; nucleotides outside the gene matches: 9. CDR3: CASSPSIRTGNYNEQFF. DNA for the CDR3: TGTGCCAGCTCACCATCGATCCGGACAGGGAACTACAATGAGCAGTTCTTC. The variable domain in full, with the rest retrieved from reference TRBV18 and TRBJ2-1, is NAGVMQNPRHLVRRRGQEARLRCSPMKGHSHVYWYRQLPEEGLKFMVYLQKENIIDESGMPKERFSAEFPKEGPSILRIQQVVRGDSAAYFCASSPSIRTGNYNEQFFGPGTRLTVL.

V usage is TRBV7-2 and J usage is TRBJ2-3, with D possibly matching TRBD2 (6 bases). The V end lost 2 bases, the J end lost 0 bases, and 15 bases lay between the germline ends. CDR1 is SGHTA and CDR2 is FQGNSA in the germline V gene. CDR3 length: 17 residues. The CDR3 sequence: CASSLSGLAYSTDTQYF. CDR3 sequence (DNA): TGTGCCAGCAGCTTATCGGGCCTAGCGTATAGCACAGATACGCAGTATTTT.

V gene TRBV5-6 combines with J gene TRBJ2-1; TRBD1 is a possible D gene (5 bases). Trimming cost V 3 bases and J 0 bases, with 7 bases left between them. This CDR3 contains 14 residues. Germline V gene sequence: CDR1 SGHDT, CDR2 YYEEEE. The CDR3 region has the DNA TGTGCCAGCAGCTCGGACAACTCCTACAATGAGCAGTTCTTC. It translates to CASSSDNSYNEQFF.

This rearrangement joins TRBV20-1 to TRBJ2-7; D not resolved. V was cut by 0 bases and J by 6 bases, with 6 bases left in between. Germline values: CDR1 DFQATT, CDR2 SNEGSKA (reference sequence). The CDR3 runs to 11 residues. CDR3 DNA: TGCAGTGCTAGAGATGTTCTCGAGCAGTACTTC. Encoded protein: CSARDVLEQYF.

This clone has only a few counts. The chain links TRBV6-6 to TRBJ2-3; TRBD2 agrees at 9 bases. CDR1 is MNHNY, CDR2 SVGAGI, per germline (reference sequence). CDR3 length equals 15 residues. With V trimmed by 6 bases and J by 2 bases, 6 bases remained unmatched. DNA for the CDR3: TGTGCCAGCAGGGCGCTAGCGGGGCACACAGATACGCAGTATTTT. This gives the protein CASRALAGHTDTQYF.